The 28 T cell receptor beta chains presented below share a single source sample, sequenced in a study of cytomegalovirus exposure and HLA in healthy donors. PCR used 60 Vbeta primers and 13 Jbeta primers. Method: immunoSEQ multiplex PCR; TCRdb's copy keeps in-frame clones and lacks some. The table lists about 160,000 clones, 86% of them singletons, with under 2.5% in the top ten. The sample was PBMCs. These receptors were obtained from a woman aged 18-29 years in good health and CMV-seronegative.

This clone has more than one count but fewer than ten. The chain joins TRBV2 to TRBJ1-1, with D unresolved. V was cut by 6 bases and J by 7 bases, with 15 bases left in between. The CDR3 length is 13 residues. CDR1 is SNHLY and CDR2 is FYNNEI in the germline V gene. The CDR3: CASSYTIHGEAFF. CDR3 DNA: TGTGCCAGCAGCTATACTATCCACGGTGAAGCTTTCTTT.

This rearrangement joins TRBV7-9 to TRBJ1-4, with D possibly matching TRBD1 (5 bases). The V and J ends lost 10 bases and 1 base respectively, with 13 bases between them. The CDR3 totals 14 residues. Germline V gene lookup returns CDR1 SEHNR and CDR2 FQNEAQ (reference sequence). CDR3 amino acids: CATHGGGTNEKLFF. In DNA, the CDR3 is TGTGCCACCCACGGCGGGGGAACTAATGAAAAACTGTTTTTT.

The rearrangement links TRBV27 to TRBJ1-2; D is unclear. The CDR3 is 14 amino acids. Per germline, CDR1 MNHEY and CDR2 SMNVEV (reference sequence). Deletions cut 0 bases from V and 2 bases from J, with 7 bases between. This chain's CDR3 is CASSLSGENYGYTF. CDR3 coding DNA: TGTGCCAGCAGTTTATCAGGAGAGAACTATGGCTACACCTTC.

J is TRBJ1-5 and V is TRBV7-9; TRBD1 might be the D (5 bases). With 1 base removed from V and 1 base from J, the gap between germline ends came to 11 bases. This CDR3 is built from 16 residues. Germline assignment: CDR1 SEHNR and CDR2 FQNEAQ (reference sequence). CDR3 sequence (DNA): TGTGCCAGCAGCTTAGGGGTTTCAGGGAGCAATCAGCCCCAGCATTTT. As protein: CASSLGVSGSNQPQHF.

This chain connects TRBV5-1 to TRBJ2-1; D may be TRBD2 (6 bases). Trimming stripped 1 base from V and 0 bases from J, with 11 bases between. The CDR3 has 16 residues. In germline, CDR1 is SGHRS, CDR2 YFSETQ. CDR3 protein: CASSLSGGSSYNEQFF. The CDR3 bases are TGCGCCAGCAGCTTGTCCGGGGGAAGCTCCTACAATGAGCAGTTCTTC.

CDR3 sequence (DNA): TGTGCCAGCAGTGCCCCAGGGACAGGGGGCCGCTACGAGCAGTACTTC. Amino acids: CASSAPGTGGRYEQYF. The rearrangement uses TRBV28 and TRBJ2-7; 12 nucleotides agree with TRBD1. Germline assignment: CDR1 MDHEN and CDR2 SYDVKM. There are 16 residues in the CDR3. The J segment lost 3 bases and the V segment lost 5 bases, leaving 8 bases of the junction unmatched.

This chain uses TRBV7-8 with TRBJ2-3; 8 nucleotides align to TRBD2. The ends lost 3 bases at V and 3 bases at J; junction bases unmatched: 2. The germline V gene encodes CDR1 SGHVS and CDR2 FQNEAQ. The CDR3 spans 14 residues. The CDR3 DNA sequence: TGTGCCAGCAGCTTTGGACTAGCTACAGATACGCAGTATTTT. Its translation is CASSFGLATDTQYF.

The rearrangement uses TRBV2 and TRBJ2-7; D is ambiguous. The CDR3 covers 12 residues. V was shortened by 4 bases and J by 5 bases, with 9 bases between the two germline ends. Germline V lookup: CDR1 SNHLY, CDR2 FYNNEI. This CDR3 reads CASSGSLDEQYF. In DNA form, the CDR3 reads TGTGCCAGCAGTGGAAGCCTGGACGAGCAGTACTTC.

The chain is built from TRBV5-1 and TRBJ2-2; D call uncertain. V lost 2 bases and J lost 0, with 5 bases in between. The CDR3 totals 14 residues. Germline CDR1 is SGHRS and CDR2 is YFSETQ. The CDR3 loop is CASSFSPNTGELFF. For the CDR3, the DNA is TGCGCCAGCAGCTTCTCTCCGAACACCGGGGAGCTGTTTTTT.

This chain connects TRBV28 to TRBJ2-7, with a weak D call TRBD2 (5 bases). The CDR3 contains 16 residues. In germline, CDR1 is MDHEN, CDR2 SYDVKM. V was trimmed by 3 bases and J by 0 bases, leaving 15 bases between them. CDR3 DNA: TGTGCCAGCAGTTTTTCTTTTTTGGGGAGCTCCTACGAGCAGTACTTC. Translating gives CASSFSFLGSSYEQYF. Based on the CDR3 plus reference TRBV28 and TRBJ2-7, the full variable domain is DVKVTQSSRYLVKRTGEKVFLECVQDMDHENMFWYRQDPGLGLRLIYFSYDVKMKEKGDIPEGYSVSREKKERFSLILESASTNQTSMYLCASSFSFLGSSYEQYFGPGTRLTVT.

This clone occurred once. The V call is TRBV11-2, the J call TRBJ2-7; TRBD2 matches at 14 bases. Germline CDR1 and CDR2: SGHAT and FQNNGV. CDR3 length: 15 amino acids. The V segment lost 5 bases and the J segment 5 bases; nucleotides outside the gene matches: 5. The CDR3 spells CASSTTSGRVHEQYF. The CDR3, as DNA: TGTGCCAGCAGCACGACTAGCGGGAGGGTGCACGAGCAGTACTTC.

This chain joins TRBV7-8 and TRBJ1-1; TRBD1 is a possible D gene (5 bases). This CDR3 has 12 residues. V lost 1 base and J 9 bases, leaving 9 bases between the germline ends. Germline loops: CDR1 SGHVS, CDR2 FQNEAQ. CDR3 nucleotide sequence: TGTGCCAGCAGCTTAGAGGGGAGGAAAGCTTTCTTT. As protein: CASSLEGRKAFF. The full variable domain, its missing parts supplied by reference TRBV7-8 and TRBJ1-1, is GAGVSQSPRYKVAKRGQDVALRCDPISGHVSLFWYQQALGQGPEFLTYFQNEAQLDKSGLPSDRFFAERPEGSVSTLKIQRTQQEDSAVYLCASSLEGRKAFFGQGTRLTVV.

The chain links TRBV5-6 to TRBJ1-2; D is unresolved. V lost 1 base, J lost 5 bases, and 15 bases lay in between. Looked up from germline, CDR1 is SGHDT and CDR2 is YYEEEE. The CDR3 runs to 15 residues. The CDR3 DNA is TGTGCCAGCAGCTTGTCCCTATCTGGGCATTATGGCTACACCTTC. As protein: CASSLSLSGHYGYTF.

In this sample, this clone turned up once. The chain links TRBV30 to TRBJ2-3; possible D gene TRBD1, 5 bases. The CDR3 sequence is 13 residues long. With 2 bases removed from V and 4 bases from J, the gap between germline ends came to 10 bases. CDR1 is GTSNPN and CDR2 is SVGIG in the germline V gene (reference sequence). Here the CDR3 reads CAWSYRSPDTQYF. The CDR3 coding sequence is TGTGCCTGGAGTTACAGGTCCCCAGATACGCAGTATTTT. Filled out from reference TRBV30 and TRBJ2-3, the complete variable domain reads SQTIHQWPATLVQPVGSPLSLECTVEGTSNPNLYWYRQAAGRGLQLLFYSVGIGQISSEVPQNLSASRPQDRQFILSSKKLLLSDSGFYLCAWSYRSPDTQYFGPGTRLTVL.

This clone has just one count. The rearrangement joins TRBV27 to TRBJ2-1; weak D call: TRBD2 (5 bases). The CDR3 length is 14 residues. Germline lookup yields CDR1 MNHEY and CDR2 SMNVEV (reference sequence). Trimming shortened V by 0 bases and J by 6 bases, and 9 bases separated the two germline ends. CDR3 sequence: CASSLSFGVNEQFF. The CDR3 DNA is TGTGCCAGCAGTTTATCGTTCGGGGTCAATGAGCAGTTCTTC.

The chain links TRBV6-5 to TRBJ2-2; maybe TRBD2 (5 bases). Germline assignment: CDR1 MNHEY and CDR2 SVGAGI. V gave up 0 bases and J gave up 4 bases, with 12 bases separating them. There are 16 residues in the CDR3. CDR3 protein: CASSYSRTRGTGELFF. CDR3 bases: TGTGCCAGCAGTTACTCGAGGACCCGGGGCACCGGGGAGCTGTTTTTT.

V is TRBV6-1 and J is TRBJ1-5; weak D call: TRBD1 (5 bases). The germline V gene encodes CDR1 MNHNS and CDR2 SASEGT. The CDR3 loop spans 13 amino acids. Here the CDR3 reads CAIGEGNNQPQHF. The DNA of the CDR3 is TGTGCAATAGGGGAAGGAAACAATCAGCCCCAGCATTTT.

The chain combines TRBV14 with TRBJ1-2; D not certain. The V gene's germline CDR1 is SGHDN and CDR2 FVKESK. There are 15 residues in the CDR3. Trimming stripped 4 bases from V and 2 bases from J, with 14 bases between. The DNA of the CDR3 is TGTGCCAGCAGCCCTGCGGGCGGATGGAACTATGGCTACACCTTC. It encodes CASSPAGGWNYGYTF.

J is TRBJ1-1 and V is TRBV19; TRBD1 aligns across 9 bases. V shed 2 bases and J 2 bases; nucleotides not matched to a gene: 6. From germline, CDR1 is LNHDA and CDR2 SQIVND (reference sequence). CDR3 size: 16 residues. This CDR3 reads CASSIRGQGGNTEAFF. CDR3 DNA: TGTGCCAGTAGTATAAGGGGACAGGGTGGCAACACTGAAGCTTTCTTT.

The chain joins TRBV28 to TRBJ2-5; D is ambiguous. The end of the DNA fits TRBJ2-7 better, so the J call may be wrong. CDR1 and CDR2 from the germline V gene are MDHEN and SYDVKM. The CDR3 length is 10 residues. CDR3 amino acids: CASSAYEQYF. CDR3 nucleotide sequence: TGTGCCAGCAGTGCGTACGAGCAGTACTTC.

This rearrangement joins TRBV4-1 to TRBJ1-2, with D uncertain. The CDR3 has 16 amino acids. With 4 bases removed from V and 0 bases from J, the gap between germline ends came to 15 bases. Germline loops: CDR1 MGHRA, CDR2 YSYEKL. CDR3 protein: CASSREITPANYGYTF. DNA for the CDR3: TGCGCCAGCAGCCGAGAGATCACACCTGCTAACTATGGCTACACCTTC.

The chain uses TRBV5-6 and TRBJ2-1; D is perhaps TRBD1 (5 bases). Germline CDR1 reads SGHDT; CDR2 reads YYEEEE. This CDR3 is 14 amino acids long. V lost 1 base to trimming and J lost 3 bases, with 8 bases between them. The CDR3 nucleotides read TGTGCCAGCAGCTTGCAGGGTTACTACAATGAGCAGTTCTTC. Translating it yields CASSLQGYYNEQFF. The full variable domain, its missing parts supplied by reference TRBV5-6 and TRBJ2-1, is DAGVTQSPTHLIKTRGQQVTLRCSPKSGHDTVSWYQQALGQGPQFIFQYYEEEERQRGNFPDRFSGHQFPNYSSELNVNALLLGDSALYLCASSLQGYYNEQFFGPGTRLTVL.

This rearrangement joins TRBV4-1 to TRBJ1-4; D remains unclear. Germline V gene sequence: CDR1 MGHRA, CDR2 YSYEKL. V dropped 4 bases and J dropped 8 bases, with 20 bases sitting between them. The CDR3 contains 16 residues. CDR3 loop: CASSPLVGKGREKLFF. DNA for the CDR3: TGCGCCAGCAGCCCCCTTGTCGGGAAAGGGCGCGAAAAACTGTTTTTT.

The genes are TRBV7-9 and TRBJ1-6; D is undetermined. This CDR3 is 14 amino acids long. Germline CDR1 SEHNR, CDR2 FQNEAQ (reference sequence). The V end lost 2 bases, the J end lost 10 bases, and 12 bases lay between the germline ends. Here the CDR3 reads CASSLNGKRSPLHF. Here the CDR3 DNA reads TGTGCCAGCAGCTTAAACGGGAAGAGATCACCCCTCCACTTT. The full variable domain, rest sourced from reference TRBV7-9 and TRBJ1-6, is DTGVSQNPRHKITKRGQNVTFRCDPISEHNRLYWYRQTLGQGPEFLTYFQNEAQLEKSRLLSDRFSAERPKGSFSTLEIQRTEQGDSAMYLCASSLNGKRSPLHFGNGTRLTVT.

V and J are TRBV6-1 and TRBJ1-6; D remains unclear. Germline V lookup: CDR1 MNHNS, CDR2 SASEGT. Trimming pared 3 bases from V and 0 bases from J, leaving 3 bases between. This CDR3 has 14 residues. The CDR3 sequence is CASSDSSYNSPLHF. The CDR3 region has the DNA TGTGCCAGCAGTGACAGCTCCTATAATTCACCCCTCCACTTT.

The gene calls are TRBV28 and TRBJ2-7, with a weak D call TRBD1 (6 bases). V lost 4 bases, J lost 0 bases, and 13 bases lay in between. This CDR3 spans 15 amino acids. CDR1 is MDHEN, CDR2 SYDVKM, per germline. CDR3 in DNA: TGTGCCAGCAGTTCCAGGGGATCATACTCCTACGAGCAGTACTTC. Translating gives CASSSRGSYSYEQYF.

The CDR3 here is CASSFRGGGDEQFF. The CDR3, as DNA: TGTGCCAGCAGCTTTAGAGGGGGCGGGGATGAGCAGTTCTTC. The chain couples TRBV5-4 to TRBJ2-1; possibly TRBD1 for D (7 bases). Germline loops: CDR1 SGHNT, CDR2 YYREEE (reference sequence). The CDR3 has 14 residues. Deletions cut 2 bases from V and 8 bases from J, with 14 bases between.

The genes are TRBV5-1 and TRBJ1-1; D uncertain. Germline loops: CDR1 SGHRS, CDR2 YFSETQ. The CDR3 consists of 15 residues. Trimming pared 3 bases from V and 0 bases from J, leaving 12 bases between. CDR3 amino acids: CASSSQVTVNTEAFF. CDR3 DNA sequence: TGCGCCAGCAGCTCTCAGGTTACCGTGAACACTGAAGCTTTCTTT.